The entry below describes one TCR beta chain. What it binds is not known. V was clipped by 4 bases and J by 2 bases; unmatched bases: 8. The CDR3 is 16 amino acids. CDR1 and CDR2 (germline): SGHRS, YFSETQ. The assay was immunoSEQ multiplex PCR, and TCRdb's table has in-frame clones only and misses some. The data contain 150,000 to 200,000 clones, 91% of them singletons. These data come from a study of T cell responses to AZD1222 COVID-19 vaccine. At the level of the study: Second doses were pooled across both intervals (about 4 or about 12 weeks).

Overall study findings and caveats: Nearly half of spike-specific TCRs reportedly target unmutated variant regions. Females outnumbered males among donors, who were mostly white British; clonal diversity was possibly underestimated.

The chain recombines TRBV5-1 with TRBJ2-3; TRBD2 agrees at 9 bases. The TCR was taken from an adult in good health. Sequenced here: peripheral blood, sampled on day 0 of AZD1222 vaccination. As DNA, the CDR3 is TGCGCCAGCAGCAATGTAGCGGGAGCGATCACAGATACGCAGTATTTT. Protein product: CASSNVAGAITDTQYF.